The present entry profiles one T cell receptor beta chain with its context. This record comes from a study of shared clonotypes between healthy human individuals. A CD45RA-negative memory subset and a CD45RA+ naive subset were separated from the CD4+ cells. V was clipped by 3 bases and J by 9 bases; unmatched bases: 4. CDR3 length equals 11 residues. Germline CDR1 and CDR2: DFQATT and SNEGSKA (reference sequence). The assay was immunoSEQ multiplex PCR, and TCRdb's table has in-frame clones only and misses some. The table lists some 240,000 clones, 65% of them singletons. The rearrangement uses TRBV20-1 and TRBJ2-7, with 8 bases fitting TRBD1. The sequence was obtained from a man between 25 and 39 years old in good health. Sample: memory CD4+ T cells sorted from blood. Subset indicated: CD45RA-negative fraction. The CDR3, as DNA: TGCAGTGCTAGCGCAGGGGGCGTGCAGTACTTC. Translation: CSASAGGVQYF.